This T cell receptor (beta chain) was obtained from a study of blood T cells in healthy people across ages. General study points: Greater diversity and more naive CD4+ cells were seen in long-lived donors than in aged donors. Naive T cell percentage showed a strong correlation with TCR beta diversity.

In the case of this clonotype: Its matching antigen is unknown.

The second PCR ran about 6 to 12 cycles with a sample-barcoded 5' primer and J-beta primers. TCRdb analysed the 5' RACE reads with MiXCR anew, one entry per CDR3 protein. The sample has 700,000 to 1,000,000 distinct CDR3 sequences; around 42% are singletons. The CDR3 contains 15 residues. V lost 6 bases and J 5 bases, leaving 17 bases between the germline ends. Germline CDR1 and CDR2: KGHSH and LQKENI. Staff drew roughly 10 milliliters of peripheral blood from each donor. The sequence came from a man aged 60 to 69 in good health. The sequenced material came from blood. The chain has TRBV18 and TRBJ2-1; unclear D gene. This chain's CDR3 is CASSLARIQDNEQFF. The CDR3 bases are TGTGCCAGCTCTCTTGCGCGTATCCAAGACAATGAGCAGTTCTTC.